The next 7 T cell receptor beta chains were all read from a single sample in a study of OX40 agonist ivuxolimab in advanced cancers. The table came from immunoSEQ multiplex PCR; TCRdb's copy has only in-frame clones and leaves some out. The top ten hold approximately 2.5% of the sample, which has roughly 76,000 clones, roughly 90% seen once. Sequencing was performed on CD4+ or CD8+ T cells sorted from blood, taken in a trial of the OX40 agonist ivuxolimab. These receptors were collected from an adult with an advanced solid tumor such as melanoma, head and neck, liver or kidney cancer.

This chain joins TRBV11-2 and TRBJ2-7, with 12 bases lining up with TRBD2. V gave up 3 bases and J gave up 3 bases; unmatched junction bases: 9. This CDR3 is 17 amino acids long. Germline lookup yields CDR1 SGHAT and CDR2 FQNNGV. The CDR3 DNA follows: TGTGCCAGCAGCTTTGGGACTAGCGGGTCTCCGGTCTACGAGCAGTACTTC. Protein: CASSFGTSGSPVYEQYF.

V is TRBV7-2 and J is TRBJ2-7, with TRBD2 matching 8 bases. V shed 5 bases, J shed 3 bases, and the junction held 6 bases outside the gene matches. The CDR3 contains 14 residues. Germline assignment: CDR1 SGHTA and CDR2 FQGNSA. The CDR3, as DNA: TGTGCCAGCAGCCCCCTAGCGGGTCGCTACGAGCAGTACTTC. It specifies CASSPLAGRYEQYF.

This chain uses TRBV18 with TRBJ2-3; no clear D gene. The CDR3 loop spans 16 amino acids. CDR1 and CDR2 from the germline V gene are KGHSH and LQKENI. V was cut by 3 bases and J by 5 bases, with 18 bases left in between. The CDR3: CASSPSPNPRLDTQYF. CDR3 bases: TGTGCCAGCTCACCTTCACCCAATCCGCGGCTAGATACGCAGTATTTT.

The CDR3 is CASSVDRGPNYGYTF. The CDR3 nucleotides read TGTGCCAGCAGCGTCGACAGGGGACCGAACTATGGCTACACCTTC. The chain uses TRBV9 and TRBJ1-2, with TRBD1 matching over 8 bases. The CDR3 is 15 amino acids. V gave up 2 bases and J gave up 2 bases; unmatched junction bases: 5. From germline, CDR1 is SGDLS and CDR2 YYNGEE.

The V call is TRBV5-1, the J call TRBJ1-4; unclear D gene. From germline, CDR1 is SGHRS and CDR2 YFSETQ. With 0 bases removed from V and 4 bases from J, the gap between germline ends came to 7 bases. The CDR3 is 14 residues long. The CDR3 loop reads CASSLGGINEKLFF. The CDR3 DNA reads TGCGCCAGCAGCTTGGGTGGAATTAATGAAAAACTGTTTTTT.

V usage is TRBV6-6 and J usage is TRBJ2-1; possible D gene TRBD2, 5 bases. Germline assignment: CDR1 MNHNY and CDR2 SVGAGI (reference sequence). This CDR3 region has 14 residues. The V end lost 6 bases, the J end lost 5 bases, and 14 bases lay between the germline ends. The CDR3 nucleotides read TGTGCCAGCAGCCCCTCGGAGCGGCACAATGAGCAGTTCTTC. This gives the protein CASSPSERHNEQFF.

The chain carries TRBV10-3 and TRBJ2-6; 7 positions match TRBD1. Germline assignment: CDR1 ENHRY and CDR2 SYGVKD. The CDR3 consists of 15 residues. The ends lost 6 bases at V and 2 bases at J; junction bases unmatched: 4. CDR3 sequence reads: CAISYRGTGANVLTF. CDR3 DNA sequence: TGTGCCATCAGCTACAGGGGAACTGGGGCCAACGTCCTGACTTTC.